This is a list of T cell receptor beta chains from one sample in a study of blood T cell repertoires in COVID-19. Assay: immunoSEQ multiplex PCR; the TCRdb copy retains only in-frame clones and omits some. The sample comprises hundreds of thousands of clones, 75% to 90% of which are singletons, and under 3% rests with the top ten. The sequenced sample was PBMCs or T cells enriched from blood (not recorded which). The origin of the receptors is a woman aged 18-35 years who had recovered from COVID-19. The conserved cysteine and the conserved F or W are not part of the CDR3 here. Fields, in order: clone size, V gene, CDR3 protein. A clone size is listed for some rows: how often the clone was seen (once, few, many), or a class if it is expanded.

clone_size: .; v_call: TRBV19; cdr3_aa: ASSSEQGAPPPYEQY
clone_size: .; v_call: TRBV3-1/TRBV3-2; cdr3_aa: ASSHTDPYGYT
clone_size: .; v_call: TRBV7-2; cdr3_aa: ASSLVGSGGILSYEQY
clone_size: .; v_call: TRBV19; cdr3_aa: ASSLQGGGTEAF
clone_size: .; v_call: TRBV5-1; cdr3_aa: ASSLDSGTALEQF
clone_size: .; v_call: TRBV24-1; cdr3_aa: ATSDQSSTDTQY
clone_size: .; v_call: TRBV27; cdr3_aa: ASSSNTGVVKLF
clone_size: .; v_call: TRBV2; cdr3_aa: ASSELPGQERGYT
clone_size: .; v_call: TRBV18; cdr3_aa: ASSSDSSERGYT
clone_size: .; v_call: TRBV28; cdr3_aa: ASSQAGLGYGYT
clone_size: .; v_call: TRBV30; cdr3_aa: AWTRDRFDEQF
clone_size: once; v_call: TRBV13; cdr3_aa: ASSPQGNYGYT
clone_size: .; v_call: TRBV6-4; cdr3_aa: ASSPTPGSSYNEQF
clone_size: .; v_call: TRBV2; cdr3_aa: ASNLGGGATDTQY
clone_size: .; v_call: TRBV7-9; cdr3_aa: ASSLAVGPGGTEAF
clone_size: .; v_call: TRBV10-1; cdr3_aa: ASSAAAFNTGELF
clone_size: .; v_call: TRBV28; cdr3_aa: ASIGPGGFGEQY
clone_size: .; v_call: TRBV6-5; cdr3_aa: ASSYSRPGVNEKLF
clone_size: .; v_call: TRBV28; cdr3_aa: ASSFSGTSPLH
clone_size: few; v_call: TRBV3-1/TRBV3-2; cdr3_aa: ASSQGAGLEQY
clone_size: .; v_call: TRBV27; cdr3_aa: ASSLSGSGWNEQF
clone_size: .; v_call: TRBV9; cdr3_aa: ASSGSGGVGDTQY
clone_size: .; v_call: TRBV5-1; cdr3_aa: ASSLHQGAGTGELF
clone_size: .; v_call: TRBV6-7; cdr3_aa: ASSGSGTDYGYT
clone_size: few; v_call: TRBV5-1; cdr3_aa: ASRRNPGTLNSPLH
clone_size: few; v_call: TRBV4-2; cdr3_aa: ASSPTSGGEHPPRF